These 9 T cell receptor beta chains share one sample of origin, sequenced in a study of CXCR3-negative and CXCR3-positive naive CD8 T cells. Study findings and constraints: CXCR3-positive naive cells carried more hydrophobic TRB CDR3s than CXCR3-negative naive cells did.

Antigens of these TCRs are unknown. The authors prepared UMI-labeled TRB cDNA libraries by 5' RACE. After re-calling the 5' RACE reads, TCRdb lists one entry per CDR3 protein, DNA absent. The sample has approximately 100,000 distinct CDR3 sequences, and its top ten clones hold approximately 0.4%. Specimen: naive CXCR3+ CD8+ T cells from blood. The subset denotes: CD45RO-CCR7+CD27+CD95- naive CD8+ T cells expressing CXCR3 (TNR3+). The receptors stem from a human donor in good health. Some clones in this sample may be carry-over from other donors' samples.

The chain combines TRBV5-1 with TRBJ1-5. CDR3 length: 16 amino acids. Germline V CDR1 and CDR2: SGHRS, YFSETQ. CDR3 sequence: CASTLRQIYSNQPQHF. The full variable domain, rest sourced from reference TRBV5-1 and TRBJ1-5, is KAGVTQTPRYLIKTRGQQVTLSCSPISGHRSVSWYQQTPGQGLQFLFEYFSETQRNKGNFPGRFSGRQFSNSRSEMNVSTLELGDSALYLCASTLRQIYSNQPQHFGDGTRLSIL.

The chain is built from TRBV7-6 and TRBJ2-7; the TRBD1 assignment by TCRdb is unverifiable without DNA. The germline CDR1 and CDR2 sequences are SGHVS and FNYEAQ. The CDR3 spans 15 residues. The CDR3 sequence is CASSLAPGSTYEQYF.

The chain uses TRBV21-1 and TRBJ2-5; TCRdb reports TRBD1, a call that lacks DNA to check it against. TRBV21-1 is a pseudogene locus. The length of the CDR3 is 15 residues. The chain's CDR3 is CASSIGQGMRETQYF.

The V gene is TRBV11-3, the J gene TRBJ2-1; TCRdb indicates TRBD2, and absent DNA this call remains unverified. Germline CDR1 reads SGHNT; CDR2 reads YENEEA. The CDR3 extends over 16 amino acids. CDR3: CASSSTREGAYNEQFF.

V usage is TRBV12-3 or TRBV12-4 and J usage is TRBJ2-5; the D call from TCRdb, TRBD1, cannot be confirmed without DNA. This CDR3 contains 12 residues. The CDR3 reads CASGGQQETQYF.

V is TRBV3-1 and J is TRBJ2-7; absent DNA, TCRdb's TRBD1 call cannot be checked. The CDR3 is made up of 17 amino acids. Per germline, CDR1 LGHDT and CDR2 YNNKEL (reference sequence). The CDR3 loop reads CASSHRPGQGNSYEQYF.

This sequence joins TRBV5-5 and TRBJ2-2. CDR1 is SGHKS, CDR2 YYEKEE, per germline (reference sequence). CDR3 length equals 15 residues. CDR3: CASSSTLADTGELFF.

This chain links TRBV19 with TRBJ2-7; the TCRdb call, TRBD2, lacks DNA for checking. The germline CDR1 and CDR2 sequences are LNHDA and SQIVND (reference sequence). This CDR3 spans 15 amino acids. This CDR3 is CASSTIAGPDYEQYF.

The rearrangement joins TRBV18 to TRBJ2-1. The length of the CDR3 is 15 residues. CDR1 and CDR2 from the germline V gene are KGHSH and LQKENI. This CDR3 is CASSPPAGGYNEQFF.